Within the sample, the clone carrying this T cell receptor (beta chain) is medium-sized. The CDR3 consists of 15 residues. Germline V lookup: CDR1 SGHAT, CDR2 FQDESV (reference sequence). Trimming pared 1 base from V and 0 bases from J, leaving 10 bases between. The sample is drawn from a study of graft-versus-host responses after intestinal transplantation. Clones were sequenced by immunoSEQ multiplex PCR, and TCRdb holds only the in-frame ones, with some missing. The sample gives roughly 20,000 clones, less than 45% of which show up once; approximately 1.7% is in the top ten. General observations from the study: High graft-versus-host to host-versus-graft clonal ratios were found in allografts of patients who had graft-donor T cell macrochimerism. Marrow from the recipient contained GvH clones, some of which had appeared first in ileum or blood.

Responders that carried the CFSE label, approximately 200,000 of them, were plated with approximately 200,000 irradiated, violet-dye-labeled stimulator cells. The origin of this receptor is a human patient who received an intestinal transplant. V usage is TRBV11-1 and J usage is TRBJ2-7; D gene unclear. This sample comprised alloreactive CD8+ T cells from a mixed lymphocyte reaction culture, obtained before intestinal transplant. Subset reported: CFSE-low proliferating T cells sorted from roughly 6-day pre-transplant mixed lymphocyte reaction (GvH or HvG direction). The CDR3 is CASSLDPNPSYEQYF. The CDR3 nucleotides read TGTGCCAGCAGCTTAGACCCCAACCCCTCCTACGAGCAGTACTTC.